This TCR beta chain was found in a study of cytomegalovirus exposure and HLA in healthy donors (dated by TCRdb to the late 2010s). The study in broad terms: According to an earlier analysis of around 600 of the donors, roughly 180 million T cells yielded 90 million to 140 million unique TCR beta sequences and about 280 Gb of sequence data. Roughly 310 gigabases of sequencing data and roughly 90 million unique TCR sequences were included in an early release covering under 650 HLA-typed donors. Of the 300 to 500 genotyped donors, more than 75% were placed in the genetic ancestry cluster associated with self-reported Caucasian donors. The aim of the study was to test whether cataloging public T cell receptors could identify signatures of past pathogen exposure. The study used immunosequencing to profile the T cell repertoires of approximately 640 subjects and linked those repertoires to cytomegalovirus serostatus. Along with the 666-subject first cohort, a separate validation cohort of over a hundred different subjects was used. High-throughput TCR immunosequencing, statistical association of individual TCRs with disease status, and machine learning were combined to predict cytomegalovirus infection status. A later analysis re-examined previously published TCR beta repertoires from more than 600 donors and added high-resolution HLA genotyping to investigate patterns of TCR occurrence. The later analysis used no new phenotypic data to find candidate immune exposures, relying instead on TCR beta sequences and their occurrence across donors. An earlier analysis of fewer than 750 of the donors used high-throughput TCR beta sequencing to judge whether each TCR beta V gene segment behaved as functional or pseudogenic. Donor age, sex, ethnicity and CMV serostatus were compiled alongside the repertoire data. A later genetic analysis took genome-wide SNP genotypes for about 55% of the 666 donors and used that subset as a discovery cohort. Every discovery cohort repertoire had been produced on one sequencing platform. HLA typing included class I and class II loci at four-digit resolution. The number of typed donors differed by locus: roughly 620-630 for A, B, C, DRB1 and DQB1; 500 to 550 for DQA1; 606 for DPA1; and around 450 for DPB1. Several DR-DQ haplotypes were handled as single units for association and clustering, since linkage in the cohort was strong. Among 398 genotyped donors of the cohort, an average of about 240,000 unique TCR beta nucleotide sequences were sequenced per donor, around 18% of them non-productive. The investigation overall reported the following: Because HLA typing was unavailable for some donors at each locus, only the typed subset was used in association tests. The presence/absence analyses assumed that sequencing depth was roughly uniform across donors, and that assumption may not be true. A later analysis found that most CMV-associated TCR beta chains appeared HLA-restricted, with HLA associations seemingly driven largely by CMV exposure. According to a later genetic analysis, donors in an Asian-associated ancestry cluster had fewer N-insertions in productive TCRs than the roughly 670-donor mean. A cluster of highly shared sequence variants was judged likely to represent a technical artifact of the sequencing pipeline. It was suggested by the authors that the approach could potentially be generalized to other disease states and immunological phenotypes. In a later analysis, several top co-occurrence clusters were reported to appear linked to parvovirus B19, influenza, CMV and Epstein-Barr virus. When HLA alleles, especially DR and DQ, strongly co-occurred, attributing TCR associations to individual alleles was difficult. In an earlier analysis of about 600 of the donors, most TCR beta V segments appeared in productive rearrangements about 87% or about 30% of the time, broadly matching IMGT annotations. A further reported finding was that TCR beta sequences accurately predicted the HLA-A and HLA-B alleles for most subjects in the first cohort. The earlier analysis of approximately 560 of the donors excluded approximately 17 rarely observed V segments, including chromosome 9 orphons, because counts were too low. The study listed 150 to 200 TCR beta chains as associated with cytomegalovirus. The cohort was sequenced for TCR beta chains only, and without alpha or paired-chain data the features that could be detected were limited. For the cohort, immune exposure information was limited to CMV serostatus. In vitro tests confirmed that a few of the cytomegalovirus-associated TCR beta chains recognize cytomegalovirus antigens. The classifier was reported to diagnose cytomegalovirus status with high specificity and sensitivity in both the original cohort and the validation cohort. The 87-base-pair reads could not distinguish some IMGT-functional V segments, including TRBV6-2 and TRBV6-3, so those segments were excluded. In a later analysis, the rate of TCR association differed among HLA loci, with DRB1 alleles having the most associated TCRs and HLA-C alleles having the fewest. Correlated functional status among segregating V segments might reflect linkage disequilibrium, but an unknown experimental factor could not be ruled out. Most TCR sequences were observed very rarely across donors, whereas some public TCRs were present in many individuals. A later analysis associated 15,000 to 20,000 TCR beta sequences with specific HLA alleles at a false discovery rate of 0.05. In a later analysis, HLA-associated TCR beta chains were found to be more clonally expanded and to have lower generation probabilities than equally common non-associated chains. V-gene and J-gene trimming of TCR beta chains was associated with a missense DCLRE1C variant in a later genetic analysis, and the association was replicated in an independent cohort.

The cohort was made up of 500 to 800 healthy bone marrow donors. Cohort members were all nominally healthy when sampled, although unrecorded immune exposures were likely present. The donor tested CMV seronegative and was one of the 352 seronegative cohort members. A peripheral blood sample was provided by each donor, and peripheral blood mononuclear cells were used for TCR beta sequencing. The Qiagen DNeasy Blood Extraction Kit was used to extract genomic DNA from the blood cell samples. Preparation of the library involved the immunoSEQ multiplex PCR assay. For the multiplex PCR, a mixture combining 60 forward primers for TCR Vbeta segments and 13 reverse primers for TCR Jbeta segments was used. A multiplex PCR assay on genomic DNA amplified the CDR3 region of rearranged TCR beta genes. Amplified TCR beta libraries were sequenced as 87-base-pair reads on the Illumina HiSeq System. The original pipeline was this. A later analysis tallied some 79 million unique TCR beta chains across the 660 or so repertoires, and some 10 million of those chains were shared by two or more donors. Raw reads were error-corrected and collapsed into unique sequences by a nearest-neighbor algorithm in which closely related sequences were merged to remove PCR and sequencing errors. CDR3 sequences were aligned to IMGT reference sequences to assign V, D and J gene segments. For a sequence to be retained, a match of at least six nucleotides to both a V gene segment and a J gene segment was required. A rearrangement was called productive if the CDR3 had no stop codons and remained in frame with V and J, and every other rearrangement was called non-productive. Following IMGT convention, CDR3 was defined as the stretch from the second conserved V-encoded cysteine to the conserved J-encoded phenylalanine. The earlier analysis of 500 to 650 of the donors excluded any sequence lacking an unambiguous match to a single V gene segment. An earlier analysis of 450 to 650 of the donors called V segments functional above 56.7% productive rearrangements and segregating when the between-donor standard deviation exceeded 5%. A statistical classification framework was built to diagnose cytomegalovirus status from the catalog of TCR beta chain sequences. A later analysis assigned V and J genes by comparing TCR nucleotide sequences with IMGT/GENE-DB human TR gene sequences. Using the TCRdist pipeline, a later analysis assigned CDR3 sequences along with most-parsimonious VDJ recombination scenarios. In a later analysis, each TCR beta chain was defined by its CDR3 amino acid sequence together with its V-gene family, and reads lacking a unique V-gene family were excluded. A later analysis removed roughly 590 highly shared, low-generation-probability nucleotide sequences to deal with suspected cross-contamination and a sequencing artifact. In a later analysis, a clonal expansion index was calculated for each public chain from normalized within-repertoire ranks of inferred template counts. In a later analysis, generation probabilities were computed using a VDJ recombination model fitted to out-of-frame rearrangements, and the results were checked against IGoR. In a later analysis, hypergeometric tests were used to score TCR-TCR, TCR-HLA and TCR-CMV co-occurrence, with a repertoire-size bias correction applied to TCR pairs. In a later analysis, false discovery rates were estimated by permuting HLA or CMV assignments 20 times. In a later analysis, co-occurring TCRs were grouped using DBSCAN, and TCRdist sequence similarity was added for clustering within HLA-allele-positive subsets. Co-occurrence clustering excluded repertoires with fewer than 30,000 or more than 120,000 public chains, plus five with anomalous nucleotide sharing. In TCRdb, the immuneACCESS table is reduced to in-frame sequences with V and J assigned. These tables do not hold every clone; where another copy was compared, an unresolved V gene accounts for under half, and the others remain unexplained. The D gene and trimming were derived from the DNA, and the V and J assignments and clone size from that table. This sample comprises about 110,000 clones, about four fifths of them detected only once. 1.6% of the sample is held by the ten biggest clonotypes.

The CDR3 contains 12 residues, cysteine and phenylalanine counted. The only DNA kept is the CDR3, 36 bases in frame from the first base. The germline V gene (reference sequence) provides CDR1 WNHNN and CDR2 SYGVQD. Here V drops 8 bases and J drops 8 bases, and the junction holds 6 bases not matched to any gene. Comments on this clone: No cognate antigen has been identified for it. No qualities accompany the bases; no much larger clone lies one base away.

Sequencing was performed on PBMCs. The sequence was obtained from a man aged 50-60 years in good health and CMV-seronegative. The sequence links TRBV10-1 to TRBJ2-1, with TRBD1 matching 7 junction bases. The DNA reads TGCGCCAGCGATTCAGGGGGAGATGAGCAGTTCTTC. This codes for CASDSGGDEQFF.